This TCR beta chain is drawn from a study of blood T cell dynamics during melanoma immunotherapy. About the study: Standard first-line treatment here was pembrolizumab or nivolumab plus ipilimumab in metastatic melanoma.

The CDR3 spans 15 residues. V dropped 2 bases and J dropped 4 bases, with 11 bases sitting between them. Germline CDR1 is MNHNY and CDR2 is SVGAGI (reference sequence). Study-level results: Whether repertoire-driving clones were melanoma-specific could not be determined. Immune-effector CD8+ cells best matched cell-free DNA CDR3 sequences and were most clonal.

Sample time point: pre-treatment baseline. The CD3+ CD4- CD8+ CD45RA- CD45RO-high CD27- CCR7- memory phenotype defined TIE cells. Samples come from before therapy and from week 3 after the first blockade cycle. As concerns this clone: Antigen: not known.

The assay received all extracted DNA from sorted CD8+ subsets. Here immunoSEQ multiplex PCR was the method, and the copy in TCRdb shows in-frame clones only, minus some. In the table there are hundreds of clones, approximately 79% of which are singletons. The clonotype was recovered from a human donor with melanoma. The chain has TRBV6-6 and TRBJ1-4, with D perhaps matching TRBD1 (6 bases). The source was CD8+ T cells from blood, collected from a patient treated with checkpoint blockade. CDR3 bases: TGTGCCAGCAGTTACGGAGGGGGGTTTAATGAAAAACTGTTTTTT. Translation: CASSYGGGFNEKLFF.